One and the same sample provided the 5 T cell receptor beta chains below, sequenced in a study of regulatory T cells in long-lasting Graves disease. Assembly of TCR beta libraries relied on iRepertoire HTBI primers together with Arm-PCR of CDR3 regions. TCRdb reprocessed the multiplex PCR reads via MiXCR and lists one record per CDR3 protein. The table has hundreds of thousands of distinct CDR3 sequences, less than 20% seen once; the top ten hold over 8.5%. The time point: newly diagnosed GD, antithyroid drugs for less than 3 months. RNA isolated from PBMCs was used to make the TCR library. This same sample was also part of a study on T cells in Graves' hyperthyroidism and ophthalmopathy.

Sequences were derived from peripheral blood mononuclear cells (PBMCs), sampled at new diagnosis, from a patient treated with antithyroid drugs. The origin of the receptors is a woman under 40 with Graves disease.

This clonotype was counted many times. The chain uses TRBV7-3 and TRBJ1-4, with D unresolved. Germline lookup yields CDR1 SGHTA and CDR2 FQGTGA. This CDR3 is built from 13 residues. The V and J ends lost 10 bases and 0 bases respectively, with 9 bases between them. In nucleotides, the CDR3 is TGTGCCATCCAAACTCCAACTAATGAAAAACTGTTTTTT. It codes for CAIQTPTNEKLFF.

This clonotype has a count of ten or more. The chain has TRBV7-2 and TRBJ2-1; D is uncertain. Germline V gives CDR1 SGHTA, CDR2 FQGNSA. V dropped 7 bases and J dropped 3 bases, with 16 bases sitting between them. This CDR3 has 15 residues. CDR3: CASTPRALIYNEQFF. The CDR3 region has the DNA TGTGCCAGCACCCCTCGCGCCCTGATCTACAATGAGCAGTTCTTC.

This clonotype appeared many times. V is TRBV7-9 and J is TRBJ2-7; 8 nucleotides align to TRBD2. CDR3 size: 14 residues. V lost 3 bases to trimming and J lost 4 bases; unmatched junction nucleotides: 5. Germline CDR1 and CDR2: SEHNR and FQNEAQ (reference sequence). CDR3 amino acids: CASSLSGRFYEQYF. CDR3 sequence (DNA): TGTGCCAGCAGCTTGAGCGGGAGATTTTACGAGCAGTACTTC. The complete variable domain, with remaining parts taken from reference TRBV7-9 and TRBJ2-7, reads DTGVSQNPRHKITKRGQNVTFRCDPISEHNRLYWYRQTLGQGPEFLTYFQNEAQLEKSRLLSDRFSAERPKGSFSTLEIQRTEQGDSAMYLCASSLSGRFYEQYFGPGTRLTVT.

This clonotype was recorded many times. Germline is not matched at one junction end, which may reflect a read error. The gene calls are TRBV28 and TRBJ2-5, with TRBD2 identical over 10 bases. The CDR3 has 15 residues. Germline V CDR1 and CDR2: MDHEN, SYDVKM. CDR3 sequence (DNA): TGTGCCAGCATTTTAGCGGGAGGAGGTACAGAGACCCAGTACTTC. Translated, it gives CASILAGGGTETQYF.

The chain joins TRBV2 to TRBJ2-1, with unresolved D. V was cut by 8 bases and J by 7 bases, with 9 bases left in between. The germline V gene has CDR1 SNHLY and CDR2 FYNNEI. The CDR3 is 11 amino acids. CDR3 sequence: CASPKGNEQFF. CDR3 sequence (DNA): TGTGCCAGCCCGAAAGGGAATGAGCAGTTCTTC.